The 9 T cell receptor beta chains given below trace back to one sample, sequenced in a study of T cell responses to AZD1222 COVID-19 vaccine. Assay used: immunoSEQ multiplex PCR; TCRdb lists only in-frame clones, some missing. Of roughly 120,000 clones in the sample, 88% were seen once. The specimen comprised peripheral blood, sampled on day 0 of MenACWY control vaccination. The source is an adult in good health.

The chain employs TRBV29-1 and TRBJ2-7, with D tentatively TRBD2 (5 bases). The CDR3 extends over 13 amino acids. V lost 5 bases to trimming and J lost 3 bases, with 14 bases between them. Germline V CDR1 and CDR2: SQVTM, ANQGSEA. In DNA form, the CDR3 reads TGCAGCGTTCTCTCTGACGGAGGCTACGAGCAGTACTTC. Translation gives CSVLSDGGYEQYF.

The V call is TRBV5-4, the J call TRBJ2-5; D unclear. Germline assignment: CDR1 SGHNT and CDR2 YYREEE (reference sequence). The CDR3 is 14 residues long. V lost 4 bases and J lost 2, with 12 bases in between. The CDR3 sequence is CASSVPDGQETQYF. The CDR3 coding sequence is TGTGCCAGCAGCGTGCCGGACGGACAAGAGACCCAGTACTTC.

The J gene is TRBJ2-7, the V gene TRBV5-6, with TRBD2 matching over 9 bases. This CDR3 has 15 amino acids. The V gene end was trimmed by 0 bases and the J gene end by 1 base; junction bases not matched to a gene: 2. Per the germline V gene, CDR1 is SGHDT and CDR2 is YYEEEE. This chain's CDR3 is CASSLVLAGSYEQYF. The CDR3 coding sequence is TGTGCCAGCAGCTTGGTTCTAGCGGGATCCTACGAGCAGTACTTC.

This rearrangement joins TRBV4-1 to TRBJ2-1; no reliable D call. The CDR3 is 15 amino acids. The V gene's germline CDR1 is MGHRA and CDR2 YSYEKL. The V and J ends lost 1 base and 8 bases respectively, with 15 bases between them. The CDR3 sequence: CASSQVFQAGDEQFF. CDR3 sequence (DNA): TGCGCCAGCAGCCAAGTTTTCCAAGCCGGCGATGAGCAGTTCTTC.

The V gene is TRBV6-5, the J gene TRBJ1-2; D is perhaps TRBD1 (6 bases). This CDR3 spans 14 amino acids. The germline gives CDR1 MNHEY, CDR2 SVGAGI. V was clipped by 0 bases and J by 8 bases, with 13 bases between them. The CDR3 bases are TGTGCCAGCAGTTACTCAGGGGGTACGGCCGGCTACACCTTC. This gives the protein CASSYSGGTAGYTF.

The chain carries TRBV7-2 and TRBJ2-3; D is perhaps TRBD1 (6 bases). With 5 bases removed from V and 0 bases from J, the gap between germline ends came to 12 bases. The CDR3 runs 15 residues. Germline CDR1 and CDR2: SGHTA and FQGNSA. CDR3 protein: CASSADSRSTDTQYF. CDR3 DNA: TGTGCCAGCAGCGCGGACAGCCGAAGCACAGATACGCAGTATTTT.

The rearrangement joins TRBV25-1 to TRBJ2-7, with D possibly TRBD2 on 5 matching bases. The CDR3 has 12 residues. The V and J ends lost 8 bases and 2 bases respectively, with 10 bases between them. From germline, CDR1 is MGHDK and CDR2 SYGVNS. CDR3 DNA: TGTGCCAGCTCGGGATCCGCCTACGAGCAGTACTTC. This gives the protein CASSGSAYEQYF.

This chain's CDR3 is CASSLYRGQGNYEQYF. Written as DNA, the CDR3 is TGTGCCAGCAGTTTATACCGGGGACAGGGGAACTACGAGCAGTACTTC. The rearrangement uses TRBV28 and TRBJ2-7; 10 bases line up with TRBD1. The germline gives CDR1 MDHEN, CDR2 SYDVKM. Trimming cost V 1 base and J 3 bases; bases outside gene matches: 6. The CDR3 totals 16 residues.

The CDR3 DNA sequence: TGTGCCAGCAGTATGGCCAGGGGGGGCGAGCAGTACTTC. This sequence encodes CASSMARGGEQYF. The rearrangement uses TRBV12-3 or TRBV12-4 and TRBJ2-7, with D possibly being TRBD1 or TRBD2 (7 bases each). V shed 5 bases and J shed 6 bases, with 14 bases lying between them. The CDR3 loop spans 13 amino acids.